Below are 15 T cell receptor beta chains sequenced from a single sample in a study of T cell responses to AZD1222 COVID-19 vaccine. Profiled with immunoSEQ multiplex PCR; TCRdb holds only in-frame clones, not every one. The data show 90,000 to 150,000 clones, 75% to 90% seen once. Here the sequenced sample was peripheral blood, taken on day 0 of AZD1222 vaccination. These receptors all stem from an adult in good health.

The V call is TRBV7-3, the J call TRBJ2-1; D is tentatively TRBD1 or TRBD2 (5 bases each). Germline V gene sequence: CDR1 SGHTA, CDR2 FQGTGA. Deletions cut 5 bases from V and 4 bases from J, with 15 bases between. The length of the CDR3 is 15 residues. The DNA for the CDR3 is TGTGCCAGCAGCGCCACCGGGACGGCTTACAATGAGCAGTTCTTC. This codes for CASSATGTAYNEQFF.

V is TRBV5-5 and J is TRBJ1-2; 8 bases align to TRBD1. CDR3 length equals 17 residues. The V and J ends lost 0 bases and 4 bases, in that order; junction bases with no gene match: 11. Germline loops: CDR1 SGHKS, CDR2 YYEKEE (reference sequence). CDR3 bases: TGTGCCAGCAGCTTGGGGGCGCGAGACAGGGGATTCTATGGCTACACCTTC. It encodes CASSLGARDRGFYGYTF.

The chain carries TRBV3-1 (or the pseudogene TRBV3-2) and TRBJ2-1; 9 nucleotides line up with TRBD2. In germline, CDR1 is LGHDT, CDR2 YNNKEL (reference sequence). The V and J ends lost 4 bases and 6 bases, in that order; junction bases with no gene match: 10. The CDR3 loop spans 16 amino acids. CDR3 DNA: TGTGCCAGCAGCCGGCAGGGGACTAGCCGTCTCAATGAGCAGTTCTTC. It translates to CASSRQGTSRLNEQFF.

The J gene is TRBJ2-1, the V gene TRBV7-2; 7 bases are shared with TRBD1. Germline-derived CDR1 and CDR2 are SGHTA and FQGNSA. Germline trimming cut 2 bases from V and 7 bases from J; bases unmatched to any gene: 5. The CDR3 sequence is 14 residues long. As DNA, the CDR3 is TGTGCCAGCAGCTTACAGGGACAGACAAATGAGCAGTTCTTC. This codes for CASSLQGQTNEQFF.

The chain carries TRBV28 and TRBJ1-6; 7 positions match TRBD1. CDR3 size: 14 residues. The germline CDR1 and CDR2 sequences are MDHEN and SYDVKM. The V gene end was trimmed by 5 bases and the J gene end by 7 bases; junction bases not matched to a gene: 5. The CDR3 coding sequence is TGTGCCAGCAGTCCTCCGGGACAGAATTCACCCCTCCACTTT. Amino acids: CASSPPGQNSPLHF.

The count of this clone is one. The V call is TRBV7-9, the J call TRBJ1-6; 10 nucleotides agree with TRBD1. Per germline, CDR1 SEHNR and CDR2 FQNEAQ (reference sequence). This CDR3 has 15 amino acids. Losses at the gene ends were 8 bases for V and 7 bases for J; bases not matched to a gene: 8. As DNA, the CDR3 is TGTGCCAGCGGCCCGGGGACAGGGGAAAATTCACCCCTCCACTTT. Translated: CASGPGTGENSPLHF.

The J gene is TRBJ2-7, the V gene TRBV7-9; perhaps TRBD1 as D (6 bases). V dropped 4 bases and J dropped 0 bases, with 16 bases sitting between them. Germline V gene data show CDR1 as SEHNR and CDR2 as FQNEAQ (reference sequence). The CDR3 is 16 residues long. This chain's CDR3 is CASSSMGATSSYEQYF. The CDR3 bases are TGTGCCAGCAGCTCTATGGGGGCCACGAGCTCCTACGAGCAGTACTTC.

The chain combines TRBV6-5 with TRBJ1-1, with a possible D match to TRBD1 (6 bases). Trimming took 0 bases from V and 3 from J, leaving 11 bases between them. The CDR3 length is 15 residues. The germline gives CDR1 MNHEY, CDR2 SVGAGI. The CDR3 spells CASSYSRRGDTEAFF. Here the CDR3 DNA reads TGTGCCAGCAGTTACTCTCGCAGGGGCGACACTGAAGCTTTCTTT.

The rearrangement uses TRBV7-8 and TRBJ2-7, with 11 bases that match TRBD2. V lost 5 bases to trimming and J lost 2 bases; unmatched junction nucleotides: 5. This CDR3 has 15 amino acids. CDR1 SGHVS and CDR2 FQNEAQ come from the germline V gene. The CDR3 region is CASSGGTSGPYEQYF. CDR3 DNA sequence: TGTGCCAGCAGCGGAGGGACTAGCGGACCCTACGAGCAGTACTTC.

This chain connects TRBV5-1 to TRBJ2-1, with D perhaps matching TRBD2 (6 bases). V lost 4 bases, J lost 7 bases, and 12 bases lay in between. In germline, CDR1 is SGHRS, CDR2 YFSETQ. The CDR3 is 13 residues long. CDR3 nucleotide sequence: TGCGCCAGCAGCGGAGGGACGGTTAATGAGCAGTTCTTC. Translated: CASSGGTVNEQFF.

The V and J genes are TRBV5-6 and TRBJ2-1; 7 bases are shared with TRBD2. This CDR3 is 15 amino acids long. Trimming removed 5 bases from V and 3 bases from J; junction bases left unmatched: 8. Germline lookup yields CDR1 SGHDT and CDR2 YYEEEE. This chain's CDR3 is CASSTGTTHYNEQFF. The CDR3 DNA is TGTGCCAGCAGTACCGGGACTACACACTACAATGAGCAGTTCTTC. Complete variable domain (other parts from reference TRBV5-6 and TRBJ2-1): DAGVTQSPTHLIKTRGQQVTLRCSPKSGHDTVSWYQQALGQGPQFIFQYYEEEERQRGNFPDRFSGHQFPNYSSELNVNALLLGDSALYLCASSTGTTHYNEQFFGPGTRLTVL.

The chain carries TRBV3-1 (or the pseudogene TRBV3-2) and TRBJ2-1, with D hard to call. The CDR3 spans 13 residues. The germline V and J ends were trimmed by 0 bases and 14 bases, with 14 bases remaining between them. CDR1 is LGHDT and CDR2 is YNNKEL in the germline V gene (reference sequence). The CDR3 sequence: CASSQDLQFGEFF. The CDR3 bases are TGTGCCAGCAGCCAAGATCTGCAGTTTGGCGAGTTCTTC.

The V gene is TRBV4-1, the J gene TRBJ2-5, with a weak D call TRBD2 (6 bases). In germline, CDR1 is MGHRA, CDR2 YSYEKL. V gave up 0 bases and J gave up 2 bases, with 16 bases separating them. This CDR3 is 17 amino acids long. The CDR3 loop reads CASSQEPTGLMQETQYF. CDR3 DNA: TGCGCCAGCAGCCAAGAGCCAACGGGACTTATGCAAGAGACCCAGTACTTC.

The table lists this clone with a few counts. The J gene is TRBJ1-1, the V gene TRBV6-5, with 7 bases identical to TRBD1. V shed 6 bases, J shed 1 base, and the junction held 8 bases outside the gene matches. This CDR3 spans 15 amino acids. CDR1 is MNHEY, CDR2 SVGAGI, per germline. CDR3 amino acids: CASSRRQGGNTEAFF. CDR3 sequence (DNA): TGTGCCAGCAGCCGGAGACAGGGCGGGAACACTGAAGCTTTCTTT.

The chain joins TRBV6-6 to TRBJ1-5, with TRBD1 identical over 7 bases. V lost 5 bases, J lost 0 bases, and 13 bases stayed unmatched. This CDR3 has 18 residues. Germline values: CDR1 MNHNY, CDR2 SVGAGI (reference sequence). Here the CDR3 reads CASSPLPGGTYSNQPQHF. CDR3 nucleotide sequence: TGTGCCAGCAGTCCCTTGCCAGGGGGGACCTATAGCAATCAGCCCCAGCATTTT.